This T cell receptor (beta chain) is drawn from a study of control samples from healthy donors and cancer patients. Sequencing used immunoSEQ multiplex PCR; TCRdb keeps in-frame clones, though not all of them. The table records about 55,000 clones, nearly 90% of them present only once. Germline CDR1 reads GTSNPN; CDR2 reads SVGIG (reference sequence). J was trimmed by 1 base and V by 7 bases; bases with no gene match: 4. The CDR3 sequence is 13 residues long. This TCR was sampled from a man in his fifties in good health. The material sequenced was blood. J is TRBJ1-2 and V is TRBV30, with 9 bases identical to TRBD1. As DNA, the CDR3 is TGTGCCTTCCGACAGGGGGGTAACTATGGCTACACCTTC. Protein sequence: CAFRQGGNYGYTF. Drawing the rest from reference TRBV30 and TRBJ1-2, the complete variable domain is SQTIHQWPATLVQPVGSPLSLECTVEGTSNPNLYWYRQAAGRGLQLLFYSVGIGQISSEVPQNLSASRPQDRQFILSSKKLLLSDSGFYLCAFRQGGNYGYTFGSGTRLTVV.